The clone carrying this TCR beta chain has a single count. Antigen unknown. Given a much more abundant clone one base away, this may be a read error. The final CDR3 position lacks the conserved phenylalanine or tryptophan, pointing to a likely read error. The data belong to a study of regulatory T cells in long-lasting Graves disease. Study observations and caveats: Limited samples may have lowered accuracy.

Assembly of TCR beta libraries relied on iRepertoire HTBI primers together with Arm-PCR of CDR3 regions. TCRdb re-analysed the multiplex PCR reads in MiXCR, keeping a single row per CDR3 protein. The data hold about 560,000 distinct CDR3 sequences, with around 15% observed a single time. The CDR3 contains 13 residues. Germline loops: CDR1 MNHGY, CDR2 SVAAGI. Trimming cost V 2 bases and J 3 bases, with 8 bases left between them. The time point here: newly diagnosed GD, antithyroid drugs for less than 3 months. PBMC RNA served as the TCR library source. Another study also made use of these data, one on T cells in Graves' hyperthyroidism and ophthalmopathy.

The chain combines TRBV6-9 with TRBJ2-7; a weak D match, TRBD1 (6 bases). This receptor was identified in a man aged 18 to 30 with Graves disease. The sample in question was peripheral blood mononuclear cells (PBMCs), obtained at new diagnosis, from a patient treated with antithyroid drugs. CDR3 residues: CASSYQGFYEQYS. CDR3 DNA: TGTGCCAGCAGTTATCAGGGGTTCTACGAGCAGTACTCC.